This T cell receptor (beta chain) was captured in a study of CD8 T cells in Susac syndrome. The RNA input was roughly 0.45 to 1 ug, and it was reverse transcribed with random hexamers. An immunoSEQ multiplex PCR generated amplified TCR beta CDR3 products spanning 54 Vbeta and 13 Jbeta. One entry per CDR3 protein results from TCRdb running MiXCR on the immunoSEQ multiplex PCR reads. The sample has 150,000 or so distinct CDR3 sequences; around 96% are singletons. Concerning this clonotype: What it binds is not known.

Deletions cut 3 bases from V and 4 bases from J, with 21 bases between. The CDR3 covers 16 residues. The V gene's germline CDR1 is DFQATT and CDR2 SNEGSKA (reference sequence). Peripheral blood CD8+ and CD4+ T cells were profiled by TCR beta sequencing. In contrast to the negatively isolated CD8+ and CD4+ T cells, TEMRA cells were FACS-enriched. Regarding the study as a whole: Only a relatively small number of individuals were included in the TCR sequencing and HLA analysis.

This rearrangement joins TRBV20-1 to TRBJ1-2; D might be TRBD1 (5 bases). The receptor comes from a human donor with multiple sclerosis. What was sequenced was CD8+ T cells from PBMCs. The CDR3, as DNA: TGCAGTGCTAGGGGTAGCTGGGGCGTTGTGGGCTATGGCTACACCTTC. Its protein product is CSARGSWGVVGYGYTF.